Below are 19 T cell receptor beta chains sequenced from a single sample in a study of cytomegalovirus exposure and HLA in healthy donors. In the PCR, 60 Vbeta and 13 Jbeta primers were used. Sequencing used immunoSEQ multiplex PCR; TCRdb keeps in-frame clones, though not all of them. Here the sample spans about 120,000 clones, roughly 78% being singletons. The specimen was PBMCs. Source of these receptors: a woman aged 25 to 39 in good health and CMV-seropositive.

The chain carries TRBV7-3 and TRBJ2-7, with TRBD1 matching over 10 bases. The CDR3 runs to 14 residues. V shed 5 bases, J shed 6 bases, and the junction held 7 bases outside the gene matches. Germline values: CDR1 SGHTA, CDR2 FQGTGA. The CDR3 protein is CASSKDRGSLEQYF. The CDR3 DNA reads TGTGCCAGCAGCAAGGACAGGGGGAGCCTCGAGCAGTACTTC.

The CDR3 DNA is TGCAGTGCAACTTCCAACTATGGCTACACCTTC. The encoded protein is CSATSNYGYTF. The chain is built from TRBV20-1 and TRBJ1-2, with D unclear. The CDR3 is made up of 11 amino acids. CDR1 and CDR2 (germline): DFQATT, SNEGSKA (reference sequence). V lost 6 bases to trimming and J lost 2 bases, with 7 bases between them.

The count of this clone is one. The CDR3 coding sequence is TGTGCCAGCTCTCGGGGGACGGGGGGCTACAATGAGCAGTTCTTC. Amino acid sequence: CASSRGTGGYNEQFF. The chain links TRBV2 to TRBJ2-1; the match to TRBD2 covers 7 bases. Germline CDR1 reads SNHLY; CDR2 reads FYNNEI. The CDR3 sequence is 15 residues long. V lost 8 bases and J lost 3; bases outside the gene matches: 10.

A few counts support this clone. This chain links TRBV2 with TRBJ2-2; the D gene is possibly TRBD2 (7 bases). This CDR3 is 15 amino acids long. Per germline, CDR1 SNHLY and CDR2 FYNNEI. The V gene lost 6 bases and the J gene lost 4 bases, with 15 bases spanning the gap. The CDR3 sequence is CASRRGGGITGELFF. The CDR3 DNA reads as TGTGCCAGCAGGCGAGGGGGAGGGATCACCGGGGAGCTGTTTTTT.

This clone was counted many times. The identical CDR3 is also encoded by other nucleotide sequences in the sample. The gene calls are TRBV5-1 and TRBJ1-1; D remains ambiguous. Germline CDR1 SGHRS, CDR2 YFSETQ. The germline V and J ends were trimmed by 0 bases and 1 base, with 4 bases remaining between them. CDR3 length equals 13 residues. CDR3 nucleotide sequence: TGCGCCAGCAGCTTGGCAGGGAACACTGAAGCTTTCTTT. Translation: CASSLAGNTEAFF.

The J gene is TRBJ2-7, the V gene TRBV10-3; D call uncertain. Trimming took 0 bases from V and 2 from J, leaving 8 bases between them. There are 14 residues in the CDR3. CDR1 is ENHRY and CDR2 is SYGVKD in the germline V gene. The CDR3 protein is CAISESIRTYEQYF. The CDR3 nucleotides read TGTGCCATCAGTGAGTCGATCAGGACCTACGAGCAGTACTTC.

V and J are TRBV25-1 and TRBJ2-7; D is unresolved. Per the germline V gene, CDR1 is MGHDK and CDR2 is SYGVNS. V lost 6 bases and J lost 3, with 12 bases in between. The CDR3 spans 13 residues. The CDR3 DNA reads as TGTGCCAGCAGGCCCGGTCTATACTACGAGCAGTACTTC. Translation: CASRPGLYYEQYF.

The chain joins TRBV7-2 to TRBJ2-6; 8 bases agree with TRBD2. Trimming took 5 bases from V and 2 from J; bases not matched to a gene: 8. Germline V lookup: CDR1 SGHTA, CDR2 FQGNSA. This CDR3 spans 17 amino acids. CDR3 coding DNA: TGTGCCAGCAGCCTACTAGCGGCGTTTCCTGGGGCCAACGTCCTGACTTTC. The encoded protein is CASSLLAAFPGANVLTF.

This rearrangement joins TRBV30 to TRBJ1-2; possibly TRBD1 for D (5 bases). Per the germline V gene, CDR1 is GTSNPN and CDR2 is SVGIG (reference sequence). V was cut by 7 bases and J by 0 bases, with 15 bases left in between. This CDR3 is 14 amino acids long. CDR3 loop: CASPGGRTNYGYTF. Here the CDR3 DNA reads TGTGCCTCCCCCGGGGGACGGACTAACTATGGCTACACCTTC.

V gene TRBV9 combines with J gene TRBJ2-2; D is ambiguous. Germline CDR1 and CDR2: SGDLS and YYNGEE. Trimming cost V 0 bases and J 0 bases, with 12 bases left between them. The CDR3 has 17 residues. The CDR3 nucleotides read TGTGCCAGCAGCGTAGGATTTTTGGAGCCGAACACCGGGGAGCTGTTTTTT. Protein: CASSVGFLEPNTGELFF.

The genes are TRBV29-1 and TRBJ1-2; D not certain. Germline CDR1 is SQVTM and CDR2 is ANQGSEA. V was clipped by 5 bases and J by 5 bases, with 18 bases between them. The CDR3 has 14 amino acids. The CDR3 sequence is CSVRRLPTGYGYTF. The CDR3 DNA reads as TGCAGCGTTCGGCGACTACCTACGGGGTATGGCTACACCTTC.

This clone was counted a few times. CDR3 nucleotides: TGTGCCAGCAGCCGATTCCCGCGGGGGGGCCGGAACAATGAGCAGTTCTTC. Translating gives CASSRFPRGGRNNEQFF. The genes are TRBV7-2 and TRBJ2-1, with 9 bases identical to TRBD2. J lost 5 bases, V lost 5 bases, and 13 bases had no gene match. This CDR3 region has 17 residues. Looked up from germline, CDR1 is SGHTA and CDR2 is FQGNSA.

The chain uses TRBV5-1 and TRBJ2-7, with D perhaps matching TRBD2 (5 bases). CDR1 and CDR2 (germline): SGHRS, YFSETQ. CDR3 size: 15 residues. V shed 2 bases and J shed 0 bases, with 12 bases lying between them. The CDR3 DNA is TGCGCCAGCAGCTTAAGCGGCCGGACCTCCTACGAGCAGTACTTC. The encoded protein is CASSLSGRTSYEQYF.

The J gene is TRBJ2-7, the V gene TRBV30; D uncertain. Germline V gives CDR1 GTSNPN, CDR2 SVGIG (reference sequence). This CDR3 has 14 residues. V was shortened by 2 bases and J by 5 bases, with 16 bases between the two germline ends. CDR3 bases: TGTGCCTGGAGTTCAACGCGCGTCTTCGACGAGCAGTACTTC. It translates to CAWSSTRVFDEQYF.

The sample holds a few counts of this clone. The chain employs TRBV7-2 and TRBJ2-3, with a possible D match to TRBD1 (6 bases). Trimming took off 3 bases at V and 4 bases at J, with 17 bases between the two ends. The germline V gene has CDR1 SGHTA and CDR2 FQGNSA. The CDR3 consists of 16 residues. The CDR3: CASSLDHRGWADTQYF. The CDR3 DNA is TGTGCCAGCAGCTTGGACCATAGGGGGTGGGCAGATACGCAGTATTTT.

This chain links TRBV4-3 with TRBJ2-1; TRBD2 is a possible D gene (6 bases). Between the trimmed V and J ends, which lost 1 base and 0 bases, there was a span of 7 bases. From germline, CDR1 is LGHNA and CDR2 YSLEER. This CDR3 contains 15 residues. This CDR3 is CASSQGTNSYNEQFF. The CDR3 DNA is TGCGCCAGCAGCCAAGGGACTAACTCCTACAATGAGCAGTTCTTC.

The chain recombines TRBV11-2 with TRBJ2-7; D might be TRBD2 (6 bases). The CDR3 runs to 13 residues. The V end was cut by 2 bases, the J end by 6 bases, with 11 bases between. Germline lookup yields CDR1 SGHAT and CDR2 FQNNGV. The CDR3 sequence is CASSLSLGGEQYF. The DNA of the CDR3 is TGTGCCAGCAGCTTATCTTTGGGGGGCGAGCAGTACTTC.

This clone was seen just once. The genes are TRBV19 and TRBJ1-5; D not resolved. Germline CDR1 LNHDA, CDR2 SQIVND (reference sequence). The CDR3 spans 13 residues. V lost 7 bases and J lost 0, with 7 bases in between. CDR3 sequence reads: CASNSASNQPQHF. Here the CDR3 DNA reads TGTGCCAGTAATAGCGCTAGCAATCAGCCCCAGCATTTT.

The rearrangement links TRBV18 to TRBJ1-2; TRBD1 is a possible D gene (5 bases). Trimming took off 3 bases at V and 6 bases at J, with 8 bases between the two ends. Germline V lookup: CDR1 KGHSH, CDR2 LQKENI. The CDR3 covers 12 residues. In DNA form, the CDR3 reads TGTGCCAGCTCACCCGACAGCAATGGCTACACCTTC. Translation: CASSPDSNGYTF.